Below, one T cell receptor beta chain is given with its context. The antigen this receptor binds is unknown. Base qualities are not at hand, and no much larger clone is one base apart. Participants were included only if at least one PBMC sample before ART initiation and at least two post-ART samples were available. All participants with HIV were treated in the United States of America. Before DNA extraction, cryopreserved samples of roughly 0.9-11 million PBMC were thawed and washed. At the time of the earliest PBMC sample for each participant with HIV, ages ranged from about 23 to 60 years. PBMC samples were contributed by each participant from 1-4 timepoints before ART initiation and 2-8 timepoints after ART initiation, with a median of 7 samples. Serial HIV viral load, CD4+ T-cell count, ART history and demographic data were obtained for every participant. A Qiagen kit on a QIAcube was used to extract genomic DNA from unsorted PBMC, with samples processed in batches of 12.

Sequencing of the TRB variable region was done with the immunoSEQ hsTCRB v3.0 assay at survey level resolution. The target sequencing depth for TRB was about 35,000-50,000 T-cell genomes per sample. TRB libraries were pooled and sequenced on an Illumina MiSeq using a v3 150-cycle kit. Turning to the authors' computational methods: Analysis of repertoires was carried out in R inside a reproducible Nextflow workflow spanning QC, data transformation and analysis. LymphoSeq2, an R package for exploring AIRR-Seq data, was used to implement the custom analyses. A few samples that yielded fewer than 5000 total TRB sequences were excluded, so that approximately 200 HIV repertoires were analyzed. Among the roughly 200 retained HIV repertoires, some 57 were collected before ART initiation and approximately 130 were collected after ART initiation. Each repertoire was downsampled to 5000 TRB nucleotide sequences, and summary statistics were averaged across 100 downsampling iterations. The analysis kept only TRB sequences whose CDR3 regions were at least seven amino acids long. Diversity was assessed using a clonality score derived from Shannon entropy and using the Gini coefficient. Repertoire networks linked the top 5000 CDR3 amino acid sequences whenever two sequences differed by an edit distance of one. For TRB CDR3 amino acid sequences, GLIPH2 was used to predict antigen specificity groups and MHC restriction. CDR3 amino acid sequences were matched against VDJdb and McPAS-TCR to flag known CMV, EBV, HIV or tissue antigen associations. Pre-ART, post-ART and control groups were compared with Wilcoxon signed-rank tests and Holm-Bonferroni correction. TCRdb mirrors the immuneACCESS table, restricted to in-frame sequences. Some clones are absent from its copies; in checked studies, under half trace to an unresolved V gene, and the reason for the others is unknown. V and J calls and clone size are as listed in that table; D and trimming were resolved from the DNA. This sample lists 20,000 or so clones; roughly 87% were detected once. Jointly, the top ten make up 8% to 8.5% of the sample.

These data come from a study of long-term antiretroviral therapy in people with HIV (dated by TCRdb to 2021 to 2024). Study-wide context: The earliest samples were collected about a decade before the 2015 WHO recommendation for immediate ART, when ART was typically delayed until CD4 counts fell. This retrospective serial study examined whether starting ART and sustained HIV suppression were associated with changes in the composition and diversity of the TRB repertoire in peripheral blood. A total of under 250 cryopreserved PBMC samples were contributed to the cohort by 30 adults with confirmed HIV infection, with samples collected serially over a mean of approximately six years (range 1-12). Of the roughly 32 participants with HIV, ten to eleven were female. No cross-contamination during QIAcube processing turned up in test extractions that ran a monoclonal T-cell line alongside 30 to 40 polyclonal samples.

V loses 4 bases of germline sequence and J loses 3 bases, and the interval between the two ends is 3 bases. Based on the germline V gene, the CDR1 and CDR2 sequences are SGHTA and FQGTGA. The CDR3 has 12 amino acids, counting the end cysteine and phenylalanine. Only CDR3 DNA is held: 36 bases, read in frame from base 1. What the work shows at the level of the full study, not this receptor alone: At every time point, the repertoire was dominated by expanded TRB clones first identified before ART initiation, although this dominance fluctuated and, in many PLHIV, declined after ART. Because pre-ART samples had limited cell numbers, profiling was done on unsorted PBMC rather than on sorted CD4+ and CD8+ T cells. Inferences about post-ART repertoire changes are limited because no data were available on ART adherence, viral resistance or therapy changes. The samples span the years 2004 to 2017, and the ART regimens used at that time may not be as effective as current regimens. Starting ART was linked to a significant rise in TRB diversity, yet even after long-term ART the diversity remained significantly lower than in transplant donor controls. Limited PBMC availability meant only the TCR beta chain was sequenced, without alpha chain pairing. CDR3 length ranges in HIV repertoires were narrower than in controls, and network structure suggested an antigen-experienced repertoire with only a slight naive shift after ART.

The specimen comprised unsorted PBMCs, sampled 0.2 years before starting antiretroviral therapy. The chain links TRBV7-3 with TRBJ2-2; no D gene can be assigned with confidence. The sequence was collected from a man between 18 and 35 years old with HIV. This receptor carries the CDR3 CASSSDTGELFF. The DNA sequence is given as TGTGCCAGCAGCTCGGACACCGGGGAGCTGTTTTTT.